Listed below are T cell receptor beta chains from one sample, sequenced in a study of CD8 T cells in Susac syndrome. MiXCR, run by TCRdb on the immunoSEQ multiplex PCR reads, gives a single entry per CDR3 protein. This sample has about 200,000 distinct CDR3 sequences, with approximately 95% found just once. The sequenced sample consisted of CD4+ T cells from PBMCs. The receptors stem from a human donor with multiple sclerosis. Each CDR3 is given with its conserved first and last residue. D genes are given only for firm matches. A row's size may be missing; if present it is once, few, many or a size class.

D: TRBD2; size: -; V: TRBV6-5; J: TRBJ2-3; CDR3: CASRLSGGTDTQYF; DNA: TGTGCCAGCAGGCTTAGCGGGGGCACAGATACGCAGTATTTT
D: -; size: once; V: TRBV5-6; J: TRBJ1-6; CDR3: CASKFGRDSPLHF; DNA: TGTGCCAGCAAGTTCGGGAGGGATTCACCCCTCCACTTT
D: -; size: -; V: TRBV12-3/TRBV12-4; J: TRBJ1-2; CDR3: CASTPRLRTNYGYTF; DNA: TGTGCCAGCACCCCGCGGCTGCGGACAAACTATGGCTACACCTTC
D: -; size: few; V: TRBV29-1; J: TRBJ2-7; CDR3: CSVVTEYEQYF; DNA: TGCAGCGTTGTCACAGAGTACGAGCAGTACTTC
D: -; size: -; V: TRBV2; J: TRBJ1-5; CDR3: CASSERPNQEQPQHF; DNA: TGTGCCAGCAGTGAACGCCCAAATCAGGAACAGCCCCAGCATTTT
D: TRBD2; size: -; V: TRBV6-2/TRBV6-3; J: TRBJ2-1; CDR3: CASRSRLAASYNEQFF; DNA: TGTGCCAGCAGATCCCGACTAGCGGCATCCTACAATGAGCAGTTCTTC
D: TRBD1; size: -; V: TRBV28; J: TRBJ1-5; CDR3: CASISDRGQPQHF; DNA: TGTGCCAGCATTTCTGACAGGGGTCAGCCCCAGCATTTT
D: -; size: -; V: TRBV12-3/TRBV12-4; J: TRBJ1-2; CDR3: CASRGVRRNGYTF; DNA: TGTGCCAGCCGGGGGGTCAGACGGAATGGCTACACCTTC
D: -; size: -; V: TRBV29-1; J: TRBJ1-5; CDR3: CSVLPGFDQPQHF; DNA: TGCAGCGTTTTGCCGGGATTCGATCAGCCCCAGCATTTT
D: -; size: -; V: TRBV4-1; J: TRBJ2-7; CDR3: CASSQDGGQGRYEQYF; DNA: TGCGCCAGCAGCCAAGATGGCGGGCAGGGTCGCTACGAGCAGTACTTC
D: TRBD1; size: -; V: TRBV5-1; J: TRBJ2-5; CDR3: CASNPDREETQYF; DNA: TGCGCCAGCAACCCGGACAGGGAAGAGACCCAGTACTTC
D: -; size: -; V: TRBV19; J: TRBJ1-6; CDR3: CASTPDRLGSPLHF; DNA: TGTGCCAGCACGCCTGACAGGTTGGGATCACCCCTCCACTTT
D: TRBD1; size: -; V: TRBV6-5; J: TRBJ2-7; CDR3: CASSMGQSYEQYF; DNA: TGTGCCAGCAGTATGGGACAGTCCTACGAGCAGTACTTC
D: -; size: -; V: TRBV24-1; J: TRBJ2-3; CDR3: CATSDPAQNQDTQYF; DNA: TGTGCCACCAGTGACCCCGCTCAGAACCAGGATACGCAGTATTTT
D: TRBD2; size: -; V: TRBV7-3; J: TRBJ2-3; CDR3: CASSLSGGARDTQYF; DNA: TGTGCCAGCAGCTTGAGCGGGGGGGCCAGAGATACGCAGTATTTT
D: TRBD2; size: -; V: TRBV10-2; J: TRBJ2-1; CDR3: CASRLAGGDEQFF; DNA: TGCGCCAGCCGCTTAGCGGGGGGCGATGAGCAGTTCTTC
D: -; size: -; V: TRBV6-5; J: TRBJ2-1; CDR3: CASSWGGQAFF; DNA: TGTGCCAGCAGTTGGGGGGGACAAGCGTTCTTC
D: -; size: -; V: TRBV29-1; J: TRBJ1-1; CDR3: CSVAKGLNTEAFF; DNA: TGCAGCGTTGCGAAGGGGTTGAACACTGAAGCTTTCTTT